This T cell receptor beta chain was captured in a study of cytotoxic CD8 clonotypes in ibrutinib-treated CLL. Study as a whole: Within the patient group, around 11 were relapsed/refractory and around 15 treatment-naive, and about 17 were IGHV unmutated. General study results and limits: For progressing versus sustained-remission patients, sampling times were not the same. Contraction or stability on treatment characterized the public clonotypes, which were uncommon. Clonality went higher at ibrutinib response and then dropped back toward baseline at progression.

The CDR3 runs 13 residues. The V end lost 6 bases, the J end lost 1 base, and 9 bases lay between the germline ends. Germline V lookup: CDR1 SGHTA, CDR2 FQGNSA. Measured with immunoSEQ multiplex PCR; TCRdb has only the in-frame clones, and not every one. The top ten clones hold roughly 4.8% of a sample with about 85,000 clones, roughly three quarters of them seen once. Turning to this clone: What it binds is unknown.

This TCR was recovered from a human donor with chronic lymphocytic leukemia. The specimen comprised PBMCs, sampled after 12 months of ibrutinib treatment. The chain couples TRBV7-2 to TRBJ2-5; D is perhaps TRBD1 (5 bases). The CDR3 loop reads CASSLDSQETQYF. The DNA of the CDR3 is TGTGCCAGCAGTCTCGACAGCCAAGAGACCCAGTACTTC.